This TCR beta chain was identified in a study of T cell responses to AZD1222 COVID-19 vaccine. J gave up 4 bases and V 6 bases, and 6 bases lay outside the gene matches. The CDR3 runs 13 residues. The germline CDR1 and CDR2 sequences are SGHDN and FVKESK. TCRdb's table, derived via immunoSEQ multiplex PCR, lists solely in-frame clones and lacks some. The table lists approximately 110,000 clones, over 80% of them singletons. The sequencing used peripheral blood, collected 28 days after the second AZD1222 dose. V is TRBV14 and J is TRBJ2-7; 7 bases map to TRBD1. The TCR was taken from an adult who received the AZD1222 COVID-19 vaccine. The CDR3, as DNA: TGTGCCAGCAGGGATACAGGGGAATACGAGCAGTACTTC. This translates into CASRDTGEYEQYF.